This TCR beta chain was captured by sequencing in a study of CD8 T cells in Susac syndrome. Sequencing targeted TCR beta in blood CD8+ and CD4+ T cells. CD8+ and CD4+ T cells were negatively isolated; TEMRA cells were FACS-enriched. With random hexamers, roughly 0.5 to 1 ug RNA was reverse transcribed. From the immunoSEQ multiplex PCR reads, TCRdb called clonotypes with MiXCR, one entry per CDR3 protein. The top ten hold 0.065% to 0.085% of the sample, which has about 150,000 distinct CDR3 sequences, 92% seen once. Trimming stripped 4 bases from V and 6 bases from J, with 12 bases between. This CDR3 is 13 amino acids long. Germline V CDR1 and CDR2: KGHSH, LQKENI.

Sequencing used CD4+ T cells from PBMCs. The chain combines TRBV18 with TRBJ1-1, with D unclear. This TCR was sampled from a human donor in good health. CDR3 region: CASSHTDVSEAFF. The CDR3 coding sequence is TGTGCCAGCTCACACACGGACGTCTCTGAAGCTTTCTTT.